This T cell receptor (beta chain) was retrieved from a study of T cell repertoires in cytomegalovirus infection. This clonotype was seen once. What it binds is not known. Points from the study as a whole: The study found HLA-C-restricted CMV-specific TCR beta clonotypes dominating the ex vivo response. Public TCR beta family frequency separated CMV-and-HLA carriers, including in an independent cohort.

The CDR3 is 13 amino acids. Germline V lookup: CDR1 MDHEN, CDR2 SYDVKM. V dropped 6 bases and J dropped 5 bases, with 13 bases sitting between them. One entry per CDR3 protein results from TCRdb running MiXCR on the reads. The table lists tens of thousands of distinct CDR3 sequences, around 28% of them singletons. The receptor comes from a human donor in good health (CMV status not recorded). Some clones in this sample may be carry-over from other donors' samples. The sample here was CD8+ T cells from cultured PBMCs, taken from culture after CMV antigen stimulation. J is TRBJ1-1 and V is TRBV28; no definite D call. Written as DNA, the CDR3 is TGTGCCAGCAGGCCTCCTTGGGGAACTGAAGCTTTCTTT. It codes for CASRPPWGTEAFF.